The 31 T cell receptor beta chains below all came from one sample that was sequenced in a study of cytomegalovirus exposure and HLA in healthy donors. Primers included in the PCR were 60 Vbeta and 13 Jbeta primers. Generated by immunoSEQ multiplex PCR, the TCRdb table keeps only in-frame clones and is missing some. The sample has about 180,000 clones, about four fifths seen once. Specimen: PBMCs. These receptors all come from a man younger than 40 in good health and CMV-seronegative.

The chain uses TRBV6-6 and TRBJ2-3; 7 nucleotides align to TRBD1. V lost 8 bases, J lost 5 bases, and 7 bases stayed unmatched. The length of the CDR3 is 13 residues. Germline assignment: CDR1 MNHNY and CDR2 SVGAGI (reference sequence). The CDR3 nucleotides are TGTGCCAGCTGCCGACAGGGAGAAGATACGCAGTATTTT. This translates into CASCRQGEDTQYF.

This rearrangement joins TRBV5-1 to TRBJ2-3, with a weak D call TRBD2 (5 bases). This CDR3 is 12 amino acids long. Looked up from germline, CDR1 is SGHRS and CDR2 is YFSETQ. Trimming cost V 4 bases and J 6 bases, with 9 bases left between them. This CDR3 is CASSPPGDTQYF. For the CDR3, the DNA is TGCGCCAGCAGCCCCCCGGGGGATACGCAGTATTTT.

The chain carries TRBV25-1 and TRBJ2-5; 8 nucleotides agree with TRBD2. The CDR3 runs to 16 residues. V was pared by 8 bases and J by 3 bases, with 14 bases of the junction left unmatched. Germline CDR1 reads MGHDK; CDR2 reads SYGVNS. CDR3 DNA: TGTGCCAGCTCTAAATGGCCACTAGCGGATAAAGAGACCCAGTACTTC. Protein sequence: CASSKWPLADKETQYF.

CDR3 bases: TGTGCCAGCAGCTGGGGGGGTCGTAGAGGGGTCCAGTCAACTGAGCAGTTCTTC. It codes for CASSWGGRRGVQSTEQFF. This rearrangement joins TRBV7-9 to TRBJ2-1; 7 bases are a match to TRBD2. J was trimmed by 9 bases and V by 4 bases; bases with no gene match: 21. CDR1 is SEHNR, CDR2 FQNEAQ, per germline (reference sequence). The CDR3 is 18 residues long.

The chain is built from TRBV5-1 and TRBJ2-1; the match to TRBD2 covers 7 bases. The CDR3 has 16 amino acids. Germline V gene data show CDR1 as SGHRS and CDR2 as YFSETQ. V gave up 1 base and J gave up 5 bases; unmatched junction bases: 9. The CDR3 DNA follows: TGCGCCAGCAGCTTGTCTGGGCGGGGGTGGGACAATGAGCAGTTCTTC. It encodes CASSLSGRGWDNEQFF.

The sample holds a few counts of this clone. The V and J genes are TRBV10-3 and TRBJ2-7, with D possibly being TRBD2 (6 bases). The V gene's germline CDR1 is ENHRY and CDR2 SYGVKD. CDR3 length: 12 amino acids. Between the trimmed V and J ends, which lost 4 bases and 6 bases, there was a span of 10 bases. CDR3 nucleotide sequence: TGTGCCATCAGTGCGGGGACTCGCGAGCAGTACTTC. It specifies CAISAGTREQYF.

This clone has just one count. The chain joins TRBV5-1 to TRBJ2-2; TRBD2 aligns across 9 bases. Germline lookup yields CDR1 SGHRS and CDR2 YFSETQ. With V trimmed by 6 bases and J by 1 base, 10 bases remained unmatched. This CDR3 has 17 amino acids. The CDR3 loop is CASTHGAGGQNTGELFF. The DNA for the CDR3 is TGCGCCAGCACCCACGGGGCGGGAGGGCAGAACACCGGGGAGCTGTTTTTT.

This chain links TRBV5-1 with TRBJ2-7; 10 bases fit TRBD1. Germline lookup yields CDR1 SGHRS and CDR2 YFSETQ. CDR3 size: 15 residues. V gave up 3 bases and J gave up 5 bases; unmatched junction bases: 8. Written as DNA, the CDR3 is TGCGCCAGCAGCTGGGGATCCGGGACAGGGGACGAGCAGTACTTC. Translating it yields CASSWGSGTGDEQYF.

V is TRBV4-2 and J is TRBJ1-1; tentatively, D is TRBD1 (5 bases). V lost 2 bases to trimming and J lost 6 bases, with 7 bases between them. This CDR3 region has 12 residues. Germline CDR1 is LGHNA and CDR2 is YNFKEQ. CDR3 DNA sequence: TGTGCCAGCAGCCAAACGGGGGCTGAAGCTTTCTTT. It encodes CASSQTGAEAFF.

The genes are TRBV30 and TRBJ2-5, with TRBD1 identical over 9 bases. Trimming took 0 bases from V and 6 from J; bases not matched to a gene: 14. Germline V gene lookup returns CDR1 GTSNPN and CDR2 SVGIG (reference sequence). The CDR3 extends over 17 amino acids. The CDR3 DNA sequence: TGTGCCTGGAGTGTAAGGATGGGATACAGGGGGCTTAAGACCCAGTACTTC. Amino acid sequence: CAWSVRMGYRGLKTQYF.

The CDR3 sequence: CASRNGGRNTEAFF. CDR3 in DNA: TGTGCCAGCAGAAATGGAGGTAGAAACACTGAAGCTTTCTTT. The J gene is TRBJ1-1, the V gene TRBV6-5; D call uncertain. The CDR3 covers 14 residues. Per the germline V gene, CDR1 is MNHEY and CDR2 is SVGAGI. The ends were cut back, 6 bases at V and 2 bases at J, with 13 bases in the middle.

The rearrangement links TRBV28 to TRBJ1-1; D not resolved. Deletions cut 3 bases from V and 1 base from J, with 3 bases between. Germline CDR1 MDHEN, CDR2 SYDVKM. This CDR3 is 12 amino acids long. CDR3 loop: CASSFGNTEAFF. CDR3 bases: TGTGCCAGCAGTTTCGGGAACACTGAAGCTTTCTTT.

The V call is TRBV5-1, the J call TRBJ2-7; a weak D match, TRBD2 (6 bases). There are 14 residues in the CDR3. Germline V gene sequence: CDR1 SGHRS, CDR2 YFSETQ. Trimming stripped 5 bases from V and 6 bases from J, with 18 bases between. CDR3 nucleotides: TGCGCCAGCAGACTGGGACTCCCACTATCCGAGCAGTACTTC. It translates to CASRLGLPLSEQYF.

A word on this clone: The junction differs from germline at one of its ends, possibly a read error. This rearrangement joins TRBV5-1 to TRBJ1-5; a possible D gene is TRBD1 (6 bases). Germline-derived CDR1 and CDR2 are SGHRS and YFSETQ. The CDR3 length is 13 residues. CDR3 coding DNA: TGCGCCAGCAGCGCGGACAGCTATCAACCCCAGCATTTT. Its protein product is CASSADSYQPQHF.

In this sample, this clone turned up a few times. V is TRBV19 and J is TRBJ2-5, with 9 bases aligning to TRBD2. Judging by the DNA end, TRBJ2-7 fits better; the J call may be wrong. The CDR3 has 14 residues. CDR1 is LNHDA and CDR2 is SQIVND in the germline V gene (reference sequence). The CDR3 here is CASSISAGGYEQYF. The CDR3 DNA sequence: TGTGCCAGTAGTATATCAGCGGGAGGCTACGAGCAGTACTTC.

The chain couples TRBV7-6 to TRBJ2-1; TRBD2 matches at 10 bases. Losses at the gene ends were 1 base for V and 5 bases for J; bases not matched to a gene: 8. The V gene's germline CDR1 is SGHVS and CDR2 FNYEAQ. The CDR3 totals 17 residues. CDR3 amino acids: CASSLVLAGAGDNEQFF. The DNA for the CDR3 is TGTGCCAGCAGCTTAGTTCTAGCGGGAGCGGGTGACAATGAGCAGTTCTTC.

With respect to this clone: The junction does not match germline at one end; this may be a read error. J is TRBJ2-5 and V is TRBV7-9, with 11 bases identical to TRBD2. The germline V gene has CDR1 SEHNR and CDR2 FQNEAQ (reference sequence). This CDR3 is built from 15 residues. This CDR3 is CSSSSLAGVQETQYF. CDR3 sequence (DNA): TGTTCCAGCAGCTCACTAGCGGGGGTTCAAGAGACCCAGTACTTC.

The chain carries TRBV7-6 and TRBJ2-1; 7 bases fit TRBD2. The trim removed 7 bases at V and 5 bases at J, leaving 26 bases unmatched. Germline CDR1 and CDR2: SGHVS and FNYEAQ. The CDR3 covers 20 residues. CDR3 region: CASNPRREWTSGAIDNEQFF. CDR3 DNA: TGTGCCAGCAACCCCAGGCGAGAGTGGACTAGTGGGGCCATTGACAATGAGCAGTTCTTC.

This clone was recorded only once. The chain joins TRBV7-6 to TRBJ2-2; D is ambiguous. The CDR3 is made up of 14 amino acids. V was cut by 1 base and J by 7 bases, with 10 bases left in between. CDR1 and CDR2 (germline): SGHVS, FNYEAQ. The CDR3 region is CASSLVSRGGELFF. The CDR3 nucleotides are TGTGCCAGCAGCTTAGTCTCCCGCGGCGGGGAGCTGTTTTTT.

The chain employs TRBV4-1 and TRBJ2-7, with D tentatively TRBD1 (5 bases). Germline V gives CDR1 MGHRA, CDR2 YSYEKL. Deletions cut 0 bases from V and 11 bases from J, with 11 bases between. The CDR3 contains 12 residues. The CDR3 bases are TGCGCCAGCAGCCAAGATAAGGCAGGGAAGTACTTC. This encodes CASSQDKAGKYF.

The CDR3 DNA follows: TGTGCCAGCAGCAATCTGTACGAGCAGTACTTC. Translating gives CASSNLYEQYF. V usage is TRBV7-9 and J usage is TRBJ2-7; no reliable D call. Germline lookup yields CDR1 SEHNR and CDR2 FQNEAQ (reference sequence). The CDR3 runs 11 residues. Trimming cost V 5 bases and J 4 bases, with 6 bases left between them.

The rearrangement joins TRBV25-1 to TRBJ2-3, with 11 bases that match TRBD1. Per germline, CDR1 MGHDK and CDR2 SYGVNS. V lost 4 bases, J lost 2 bases, and 5 bases stayed unmatched. The CDR3 runs 16 residues. CDR3 sequence reads: CASSVDRGLITDTQYF. The CDR3 region has the DNA TGTGCCAGCAGTGTGGACAGGGGGCTAATCACAGATACGCAGTATTTT.

The chain employs TRBV4-1 and TRBJ2-2; the match to TRBD2 covers 8 bases. CDR1 MGHRA and CDR2 YSYEKL come from the germline V gene. V was clipped by 1 base and J by 6 bases; unmatched bases: 4. The CDR3 is 15 residues long. The DNA for the CDR3 is TGCGCCAGCAGCCAAGTTCCCGGGGGGGCCGGGGAGCTGTTTTTT. Protein product: CASSQVPGGAGELFF.

The chain joins TRBV6-1 to TRBJ2-2; 7 positions agree with TRBD1. The CDR3 runs 14 residues. Germline lookup yields CDR1 MNHNS and CDR2 SASEGT. V lost 3 bases, J lost 6 bases, and 4 bases stayed unmatched. The CDR3 is CASSDLGGSGELFF. DNA for the CDR3: TGTGCCAGCAGTGATTTAGGGGGCTCCGGGGAGCTGTTTTTT.

The gene calls are TRBV28 and TRBJ2-2; D gene unclear. V lost 6 bases, J lost 0 bases, and 5 bases lay in between. The CDR3 is 13 amino acids. The V gene's germline CDR1 is MDHEN and CDR2 SYDVKM. CDR3 sequence reads: CASRAANTGELFF. The CDR3 nucleotides read TGTGCCAGCAGAGCTGCGAACACCGGGGAGCTGTTTTTT.

A note on this clone: Mismatch with germline at one junction end may stem from a read error. This chain uses TRBV13 with TRBJ2-3; TRBD2 matches 10 bases. This CDR3 region has 17 residues. CDR1 is PRHDT and CDR2 is FYEKMQ in the germline V gene (reference sequence). The CDR3 reads CAGSLRSGRAGADTQYF. The CDR3 nucleotides read TGTGCCGGCAGCTTGAGGAGCGGGAGGGCCGGGGCAGATACGCAGTATTTT.

Concerning this clone: The junction departs from the called germline gene at one end, perhaps through a read error. This chain links TRBV28 with TRBJ1-1; TRBD1 might be the D (6 bases). This CDR3 has 14 residues. Looked up from germline, CDR1 is MDHEN and CDR2 is SYDVKM. CDR3 protein: CVSSLGGKNTEAFF. The DNA for the CDR3 is TGTGTCAGCAGTTTAGGGGGGAAGAACACTGAAGCTTTCTTT.

The chain links TRBV7-8 to TRBJ1-2; 7 bases align to TRBD1. This CDR3 spans 15 amino acids. J lost 3 bases, V lost 5 bases, and 9 bases had no gene match. The V gene's germline CDR1 is SGHVS and CDR2 FQNEAQ. The CDR3, as DNA: TGTGCCAGCAGCCTACGACAGGGAACGGACTATGGCTACACCTTC. Translated, it gives CASSLRQGTDYGYTF. The whole variable domain, remainder taken from reference TRBV7-8 and TRBJ1-2, is GAGVSQSPRYKVAKRGQDVALRCDPISGHVSLFWYQQALGQGPEFLTYFQNEAQLDKSGLPSDRFFAERPEGSVSTLKIQRTQQEDSAVYLCASSLRQGTDYGYTFGSGTRLTVV.

This chain joins TRBV7-2 and TRBJ2-1; no clear D gene. The CDR3 is made up of 15 amino acids. The V gene lost 2 bases and the J gene lost 8 bases, with 16 bases spanning the gap. CDR1 and CDR2 (germline): SGHTA, FQGNSA. The CDR3: CASSLSIQRGDEQFF. As DNA, the CDR3 is TGTGCCAGCAGCTTATCGATCCAACGAGGCGATGAGCAGTTCTTC.

The chain links TRBV5-1 to TRBJ2-5; 7 bases align to TRBD1. The junction had 7 bases not matched to a gene; V was cut back by 2 bases and J by 3 bases. The V gene's germline CDR1 is SGHRS and CDR2 YFSETQ. The CDR3 runs to 15 residues. In DNA form, the CDR3 reads TGCGCCAGCAGCTTCGACAGGGTAGGGGAAGAGACCCAGTACTTC. Its translation is CASSFDRVGEETQYF.

V gene TRBV29-1 combines with J gene TRBJ2-3; TRBD2 matches 8 bases. The V gene end was trimmed by 8 bases and the J gene end by 2 bases; junction bases not matched to a gene: 9. The CDR3 runs to 14 residues. Germline V CDR1 and CDR2: SQVTM, ANQGSEA. The CDR3 bases are TGCAGCATCTCCCCGGGAGGGGTCACAGATACGCAGTATTTT. This sequence encodes CSISPGGVTDTQYF.